This TCR beta chain was observed in a study of immune cell composition in non-small cell lung cancer. Study conclusions and caveats: In adenocarcinoma, maximal tumour-associated clone frequency tracked TIL tumour reactivity. Around 75% of squamous and roughly 32% of adenocarcinoma cases had tumour-associated clones >0.5%.

With regard to this clone: Its antigen is unknown.

Some clones are missing from TCRdb's copy, which holds only in-frame ones; the method was immunoSEQ multiplex PCR. Of more than 7,500 clones in the sample, 65% to 80% were seen once. Template was genomic DNA from frozen, unsorted single-cell suspensions. CDR1 and CDR2 (germline): KGHSH, LQKENI. The V gene lost 1 base and the J gene lost 1 base, with 10 bases spanning the gap. This CDR3 region has 15 residues. Input material: lung tumor tissue. The source of this sequence is a human donor with non-small cell lung cancer. This chain uses TRBV18 with TRBJ1-2; D not resolved. The CDR3 region is CASSPRGGINYGYTF. Here the CDR3 DNA reads TGTGCCAGCTCACCACGCGGCGGTATTAACTATGGCTACACCTTC. Full variable domain (rest looked up from reference TRBV18 and TRBJ1-2): NAGVMQNPRHLVRRRGQEARLRCSPMKGHSHVYWYRQLPEEGLKFMVYLQKENIIDESGMPKERFSAEFPKEGPSILRIQQVVRGDSAAYFCASSPRGGINYGYTFGSGTRLTVV.